This T cell receptor beta chain was profiled in a study of T cells in women clearing cervical HPV infection. In the study overall: Cases' blood sampling followed lesion detection by median about 150 days (90 to 200).

A note on this clone: The read ends 3 residues early relative to the CDR3; the germline J gene fills the gap.

Average input was 1200 ng genomic DNA for immunoSEQ TCR beta CDR3 amplification. Clones were sequenced by immunoSEQ multiplex PCR, and TCRdb holds only the in-frame ones, with some missing. This sample's clone table lists 30,000 or so clones. All participants had a single incident cervical HPV16 infection, and prevalent HPV16 infections were excluded. The CDR3 has 16 residues. Trimming left V 5 bases short and J 5 bases short, with 18 bases between. The V gene's germline CDR1 is KGHDR and CDR2 SFDVKD. The rearrangement joins TRBV24-1 to TRBJ2-1; the D gene is possibly TRBD1 (6 bases). Sequenced material: blood buffy coat. This TCR came from a woman aged 18 to 69 with a cervical HPV16 infection that either progressed to CIN3+ or cleared (not recorded which). CDR3 region: CATSAQGLSFHNEQFF. The sequenced part of the CDR3 DNA is TGTGCCACCAGTGCTCAGGGGTTAAGTTTCCACAATGAG.